The 32 T cell receptor beta chains below come from one sample, sequenced in a study of cytomegalovirus exposure and HLA in healthy donors. This table comes from immunoSEQ multiplex PCR, and its TCRdb copy is limited to in-frame clones, with some not included. The profile shows over 200,000 clones, about 90% of them singletons. The sample comprised PBMCs. The receptors stem from a woman between 18 and 29 years old in good health and CMV-seronegative.

The genes are TRBV18 and TRBJ2-6; TRBD1 matches at 7 bases. Trimming at V came to 4 bases and at J to 0 bases, leaving 6 bases not matched to a gene. This CDR3 region has 17 residues. Per germline, CDR1 KGHSH and CDR2 LQKENI. The CDR3 DNA sequence: TGTGCCAGCTCACTGACCGGGACAGTCTCTGGGGCCAACGTCCTGACTTTC. It is translated as CASSLTGTVSGANVLTF.

The chain's CDR3 is CAISEGGFGNQPQHF. CDR3 in DNA: TGTGCCATCAGTGAGGGGGGCTTCGGCAATCAGCCCCAGCATTTT. V gene TRBV10-3 combines with J gene TRBJ1-5, with a weak D call TRBD1 (6 bases). Germline-derived CDR1 and CDR2 are ENHRY and SYGVKD. Trimming took 2 bases from V and 2 from J, leaving 10 bases between them. The CDR3 is made up of 15 amino acids.

The chain couples TRBV5-4 to TRBJ2-3, with a weak D call TRBD2 (7 bases). Deletions cut 0 bases from V and 6 bases from J, with 14 bases between. CDR1 is SGHNT and CDR2 is YYREEE in the germline V gene (reference sequence). This CDR3 contains 15 residues. In DNA, the CDR3 is TGTGCCAGCAGCTTGGTAGGGGGGGGGCCGGATACGCAGTATTTT. The encoded protein is CASSLVGGGPDTQYF.

V is TRBV27 and J is TRBJ2-1, with TRBD2 matching over 8 bases. V shed 2 bases and J 9 bases; nucleotides not matched to a gene: 6. Germline CDR1 and CDR2: MNHEY and SMNVEV (reference sequence). The length of the CDR3 is 14 residues. The CDR3 region is CASSLNGGASEQFF. Here the CDR3 DNA reads TGTGCCAGCAGTTTAAACGGGGGGGCCTCTGAGCAGTTCTTC.

The DNA of the CDR3 is TGCGCCAGCAGCTTGTACGGCTCCTACGAGCAGTACTTC. Protein product: CASSLYGSYEQYF. V and J are TRBV5-1 and TRBJ2-7; D gene unclear. V gave up 1 base and J gave up 0 bases, with 5 bases separating them. Per germline, CDR1 SGHRS and CDR2 YFSETQ. The CDR3 is 13 residues long.

This sequence joins TRBV6-5 and TRBJ1-1, with no clear D. Germline CDR1 is MNHEY and CDR2 is SVGAGI. This CDR3 has 13 amino acids. Trimming took off 5 bases at V and 3 bases at J, with 10 bases between the two ends. CDR3 coding DNA: TGTGCCAGCAGTCTAGGACTCTACACTGAAGCTTTCTTT. Encoded protein: CASSLGLYTEAFF.

This clone has a single count. The chain is built from TRBV13 and TRBJ1-6; D gene unclear. This CDR3 contains 14 residues. The germline CDR1 and CDR2 sequences are PRHDT and FYEKMQ (reference sequence). V shed 5 bases and J shed 4 bases, with 9 bases lying between them. The CDR3 is CASSRGNYNSPLHF. The CDR3 DNA reads TGTGCCAGCAGCCGCGGGAATTATAATTCACCCCTCCACTTT.

This chain uses TRBV14 with TRBJ2-5; a possible D gene is TRBD1 (6 bases). The V gene lost 4 bases and the J gene lost 5 bases, with 20 bases spanning the gap. Germline V CDR1 and CDR2: SGHDN, FVKESK. The CDR3 length is 16 residues. CDR3: CASSLRRQELVETQYF. CDR3 in DNA: TGTGCCAGCAGCCTCCGGCGACAGGAGTTAGTGGAGACCCAGTACTTC.

V usage is TRBV19 and J usage is TRBJ2-3, with D possibly TRBD1 on 6 matching bases. Looked up from germline, CDR1 is LNHDA and CDR2 is SQIVND (reference sequence). The CDR3 totals 14 residues. V lost 9 bases to trimming and J lost 0 bases, with 13 bases between them. The chain's CDR3 is CASRGRSSTDTQYF. CDR3 in DNA: TGTGCCAGCAGGGGACGCTCTAGCACAGATACGCAGTATTTT.

V gene TRBV11-2 combines with J gene TRBJ1-1; 10 bases are a match to TRBD1. The germline V gene has CDR1 SGHAT and CDR2 FQNNGV. The CDR3 is 15 amino acids. Trimming at V came to 5 bases and at J to 10 bases, leaving 13 bases not matched to a gene. DNA of the CDR3: TGTGCCAGCAGCCATACTGGGACAGGGGAAGAGGGAGCTTTCTTT. Translating gives CASSHTGTGEEGAFF.

For this clone: Other DNA sequences of this sample code for an identical CDR3. The chain recombines TRBV6-5 with TRBJ1-2; no clear D. The germline CDR1 and CDR2 sequences are MNHEY and SVGAGI. Trimming took 6 bases from V and 4 from J, leaving 9 bases between them. This CDR3 contains 12 residues. CDR3 in DNA: TGTGCCAGCAGCCCAGACACCTATGGCTACACCTTC. Protein sequence: CASSPDTYGYTF.

This clone was observed once. CDR3 region: CASSLNWGGEETQYF. DNA of the CDR3: TGTGCCAGCAGTCTCAATTGGGGGGGAGAAGAGACCCAGTACTTC. The V gene is TRBV27, the J gene TRBJ2-5, with TRBD2 matching over 7 bases. This CDR3 spans 15 amino acids. In germline, CDR1 is MNHEY, CDR2 SMNVEV (reference sequence). V gave up 5 bases and J gave up 3 bases; unmatched junction bases: 9.

V is TRBV10-2 and J is TRBJ1-2; D is perhaps TRBD1 (6 bases). The germline V and J ends were trimmed by 3 bases and 4 bases, with 15 bases remaining between them. In germline, CDR1 is WSHSY, CDR2 SAAADI. The CDR3 is 15 residues long. The CDR3: CASSDPIQGGYGYTF. CDR3 coding DNA: TGCGCCAGCAGTGATCCCATACAGGGTGGCTATGGCTACACCTTC.

The chain carries TRBV4-1 and TRBJ2-1; TRBD2 agrees at 10 bases. V lost 0 bases to trimming and J lost 5 bases; unmatched junction nucleotides: 7. The germline CDR1 and CDR2 sequences are MGHRA and YSYEKL. The CDR3 is 17 amino acids. The CDR3 here is CASSQDSLSGGDNEQFF. In nucleotides, the CDR3 is TGCGCCAGCAGCCAAGATTCGTTAAGCGGGGGGGACAATGAGCAGTTCTTC.

The rearrangement joins TRBV5-1 to TRBJ1-3; D may be TRBD1 (5 bases). This CDR3 has 14 residues. Germline values: CDR1 SGHRS, CDR2 YFSETQ. V lost 5 bases to trimming and J lost 0 bases, with 9 bases between them. The CDR3: CASSRGDSGNTIYF. CDR3 bases: TGCGCCAGCAGTCGGGGGGACTCTGGAAACACCATATATTTT.

The V gene is TRBV28, the J gene TRBJ1-3; a possible D gene is TRBD1 (5 bases). The CDR3 is 12 residues long. CDR1 MDHEN and CDR2 SYDVKM come from the germline V gene. V dropped 6 bases and J dropped 8 bases, with 11 bases sitting between them. The CDR3, as DNA: TGTGCCAGCAGCCCTGGGGGGTACACCATATATTTT. Residues: CASSPGGYTIYF.

The J gene is TRBJ2-3, the V gene TRBV7-2; D gene unclear. V was shortened by 5 bases and J by 6 bases, with 9 bases between the two germline ends. The V gene's germline CDR1 is SGHTA and CDR2 FQGNSA. This CDR3 has 12 amino acids. CDR3 sequence (DNA): TGTGCCAGCAGCCCCAGCAGGGATACGCAGTATTTT. It is translated as CASSPSRDTQYF.

The rearrangement joins TRBV5-1 to TRBJ2-1; 9 nucleotides agree with TRBD2. This CDR3 contains 16 residues. The V and J ends lost 2 bases and 9 bases, in that order; junction bases with no gene match: 12. Germline CDR1 reads SGHRS; CDR2 reads YFSETQ. CDR3 loop: CASSFSRGGARGEQFF. CDR3 sequence (DNA): TGCGCCAGCAGCTTTTCCCGCGGGGGGGCTCGCGGTGAGCAGTTCTTC.

The chain joins TRBV9 to TRBJ2-1, with 15 bases aligning to TRBD2. Germline V gene data show CDR1 as SGDLS and CDR2 as YYNGEE. This CDR3 contains 15 residues. V gave up 3 bases and J gave up 8 bases; unmatched junction bases: 3. CDR3 sequence (DNA): TGTGCCAGCAGCGGGACTAGCGGGGGGGTTGATGAGCAGTTCTTC. Translated: CASSGTSGGVDEQFF.

The chain recombines TRBV27 with TRBJ2-7, with 10 positions matching TRBD1. Germline CDR1 and CDR2: MNHEY and SMNVEV (reference sequence). V was clipped by 5 bases and J by 4 bases; unmatched bases: 5. The CDR3 is made up of 14 amino acids. CDR3 loop: CASSPRQGAYEQYV. The CDR3 DNA follows: TGTGCCAGCAGTCCCAGACAGGGGGCATACGAGCAGTACGTC.

The chain combines TRBV5-1 with TRBJ2-1; TRBD2 agrees at 12 bases. The CDR3 is 18 residues long. From germline, CDR1 is SGHRS and CDR2 YFSETQ. V gave up 0 bases and J gave up 4 bases; unmatched junction bases: 8. CDR3 sequence: CASSLASGGAKKYNEQFF. Written as DNA, the CDR3 is TGCGCCAGCAGCTTGGCTAGCGGGGGGGCCAAGAAGTACAATGAGCAGTTCTTC.

In regard to this clone: Different DNA sequences within this sample yield the same CDR3. This chain connects TRBV11-3 to TRBJ2-1; D perhaps matches TRBD1 (5 bases). This CDR3 contains 13 residues. Trimming cost V 1 base and J 8 bases, with 9 bases left between them. Germline CDR1 is SGHNT and CDR2 is YENEEA. The CDR3 loop is CASSLAGRDEQFF. Here the CDR3 DNA reads TGTGCCAGCAGCTTAGCTGGCAGGGATGAGCAGTTCTTC. Full variable domain (rest looked up from reference TRBV11-3 and TRBJ2-1): EAGVVQSPRYKIIEKKQPVAFWCNPISGHNTLYWYLQNLGQGPELLIRYENEEAVDDSQLPKDRFSAERLKGVDSTLKIQPAELGDSAVYLCASSLAGRDEQFFGPGTRLTVL.

The chain has TRBV4-1 and TRBJ2-3; 15 bases align to TRBD2. V gave up 0 bases and J gave up 2 bases; unmatched junction bases: 6. The CDR3 is 19 residues long. The germline gives CDR1 MGHRA, CDR2 YSYEKL. The chain's CDR3 is CASSQELGTSGGNTDTQYF. The CDR3 DNA reads TGCGCCAGCAGCCAAGAGCTGGGGACTAGCGGGGGGAACACAGATACGCAGTATTTT.

This rearrangement joins TRBV18 to TRBJ1-1; possible D gene TRBD1, 6 bases. The CDR3 spans 13 residues. Trimming took off 4 bases at V and 7 bases at J, with 13 bases between the two ends. The germline gives CDR1 KGHSH, CDR2 LQKENI. The CDR3 DNA reads TGTGCCAGCTCACGGGCTGGGGGCGATGAAGCTTTCTTT. This encodes CASSRAGGDEAFF.

The CDR3 region is CASSPSATGQGADYGYTF. The CDR3 coding sequence is TGTGCCAGCAGCCCCTCGGCAACGGGACAGGGGGCTGACTATGGCTACACCTTC. This chain uses TRBV27 with TRBJ1-2, with 12 bases lining up with TRBD1. This CDR3 comprises 18 residues. Germline V CDR1 and CDR2: MNHEY, SMNVEV (reference sequence). The junction had 14 bases not matched to a gene; V was cut back by 6 bases and J by 3 bases.

The chain couples TRBV7-3 to TRBJ2-1; 9 nucleotides match TRBD2. J lost 0 bases, V lost 5 bases, and 2 bases had no gene match. CDR3 length: 15 residues. Germline V lookup: CDR1 SGHTA, CDR2 FQGTGA. The CDR3 reads CASSLAGSSYNEQFF. Here the CDR3 DNA reads TGTGCCAGCAGCCTAGCGGGGAGCTCCTACAATGAGCAGTTCTTC.

The chain uses TRBV5-1 and TRBJ1-3; 8 bases map to TRBD1. V was pared by 4 bases and J by 7 bases, with 13 bases of the junction left unmatched. Germline V gene sequence: CDR1 SGHRS, CDR2 YFSETQ. The CDR3 sequence is 16 residues long. CDR3 protein: CASSPPVQGAGNTIYF. The DNA of the CDR3 is TGCGCCAGCAGCCCCCCGGTTCAGGGGGCCGGGAACACCATATATTTT. Full variable domain (rest looked up from reference TRBV5-1 and TRBJ1-3): KAGVTQTPRYLIKTRGQQVTLSCSPISGHRSVSWYQQTPGQGLQFLFEYFSETQRNKGNFPGRFSGRQFSNSRSEMNVSTLELGDSALYLCASSPPVQGAGNTIYFGEGSWLTVV.

This clone has only one observation. V gene TRBV5-3 combines with J gene TRBJ1-2; no clear D. TRBV5-3 is assigned to the ORF class and has an uncertain function. V was pared by 3 bases and J by 8 bases, with 17 bases between. There are 14 residues in the CDR3. The CDR3 DNA follows: TGTGCCAGAAGCTCCCCCGGCGGCTTCTACGGCTACACCTTC. This encodes CARSSPGGFYGYTF.

V and J are TRBV27 and TRBJ2-7; 11 positions match TRBD1. Looked up from germline, CDR1 is MNHEY and CDR2 is SMNVEV (reference sequence). CDR3 length: 15 amino acids. The V and J ends lost 5 bases and 2 bases, in that order; junction bases with no gene match: 5. CDR3 sequence reads: CASSMGQGDPYEQYV. CDR3 nucleotides: TGTGCCAGCAGTATGGGACAGGGGGATCCCTACGAGCAGTACGTC.

The chain links TRBV9 to TRBJ1-2; 7 bases agree with TRBD1. The CDR3 covers 17 residues. The germline V gene encodes CDR1 SGDLS and CDR2 YYNGEE. Trimming took 3 bases from V and 2 from J; bases not matched to a gene: 13. The CDR3 DNA follows: TGTGCCAGCAGCGAGGGGAGTGGGACAGACCAAAACTATGGCTACACCTTC. Protein product: CASSEGSGTDQNYGYTF. Based on the CDR3 plus reference TRBV9 and TRBJ1-2, the full variable domain is DSGVTQTPKHLITATGQRVTLRCSPRSGDLSVYWYQQSLDQGLQFLIQYYNGEERAKGNILERFSAQQFPDLHSELNLSSLELGDSALYFCASSEGSGTDQNYGYTFGSGTRLTVV.

The V gene is TRBV7-9, the J gene TRBJ2-2, with a weak D call TRBD2 (6 bases). V dropped 5 bases and J dropped 3 bases, with 13 bases sitting between them. The CDR3 consists of 15 residues. Germline values: CDR1 SEHNR, CDR2 FQNEAQ (reference sequence). The CDR3 here is CASSPGDVYTGELFF. CDR3 bases: TGTGCCAGCAGCCCGGGGGACGTTTACACCGGGGAGCTGTTTTTT.

This clone showed up just once. The CDR3 coding sequence is TGTGCCAGCAGCCCCCCGGAGGGGTCCACCTACAATGAGCAGTTCTTC. This sequence encodes CASSPPEGSTYNEQFF. The chain joins TRBV5-5 to TRBJ2-1; D possibly corresponds to TRBD2 (6 bases). The ends were cut back, 4 bases at V and 2 bases at J, with 16 bases in the middle. Germline values: CDR1 SGHKS, CDR2 YYEKEE (reference sequence). The CDR3 contains 16 residues. The variable domain in full, with the rest retrieved from reference TRBV5-5 and TRBJ2-1, is DAGVTQSPTHLIKTRGQQVTLRCSPISGHKSVSWYQQVLGQGPQFIFQYYEKEERGRGNFPDRFSARQFPNYSSELNVNALLLGDSALYLCASSPPEGSTYNEQFFGPGTRLTVL.